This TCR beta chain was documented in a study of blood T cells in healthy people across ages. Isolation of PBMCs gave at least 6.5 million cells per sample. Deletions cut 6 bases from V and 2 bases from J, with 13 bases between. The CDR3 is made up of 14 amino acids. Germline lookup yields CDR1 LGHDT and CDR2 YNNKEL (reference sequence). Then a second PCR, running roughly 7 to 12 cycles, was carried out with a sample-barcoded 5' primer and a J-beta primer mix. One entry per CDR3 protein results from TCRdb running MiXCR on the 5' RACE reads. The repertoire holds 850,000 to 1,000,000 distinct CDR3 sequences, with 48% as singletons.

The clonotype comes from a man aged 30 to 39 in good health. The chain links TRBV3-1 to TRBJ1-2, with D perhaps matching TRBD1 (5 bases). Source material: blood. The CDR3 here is CASRLEGRNYGYTF. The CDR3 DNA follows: TGTGCCAGCAGGTTAGAGGGACGGAACTATGGCTACACCTTC.